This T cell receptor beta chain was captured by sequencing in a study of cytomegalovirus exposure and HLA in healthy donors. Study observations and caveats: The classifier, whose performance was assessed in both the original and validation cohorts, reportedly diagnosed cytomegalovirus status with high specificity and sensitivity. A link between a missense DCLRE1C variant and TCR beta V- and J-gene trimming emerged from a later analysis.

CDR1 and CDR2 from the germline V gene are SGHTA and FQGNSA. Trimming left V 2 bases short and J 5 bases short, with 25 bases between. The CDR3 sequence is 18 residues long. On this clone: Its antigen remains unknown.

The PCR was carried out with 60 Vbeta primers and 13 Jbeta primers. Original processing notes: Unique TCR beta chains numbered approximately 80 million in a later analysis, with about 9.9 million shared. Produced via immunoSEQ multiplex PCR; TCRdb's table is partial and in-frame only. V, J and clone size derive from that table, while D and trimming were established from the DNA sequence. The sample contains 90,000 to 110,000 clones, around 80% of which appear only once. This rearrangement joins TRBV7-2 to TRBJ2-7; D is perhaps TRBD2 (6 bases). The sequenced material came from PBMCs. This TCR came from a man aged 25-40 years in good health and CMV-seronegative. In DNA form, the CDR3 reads TGTGCCAGCAGCTTAACCCAATCGGGAGCAGGGAGTAGACACGAGCAGTACTTC. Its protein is CASSLTQSGAGSRHEQYF.